These 26 T cell receptor beta chains share one sample of origin, sequenced in a study of shared clonotypes between healthy human individuals. The assay was immunoSEQ multiplex PCR, and TCRdb's table has in-frame clones only and misses some. The table includes 600,000 to 700,000 clones, about 80% detected once. The sequenced material came from memory CD4+ T cells sorted from blood. Subset meaning: CD45RA-negative fraction. These TCRs come from a woman aged 25-40 years in good health.

The chain uses TRBV11-2 and TRBJ1-2; 10 nucleotides agree with TRBD1. V lost 4 bases, J lost 5 bases, and 7 bases stayed unmatched. The germline V gene encodes CDR1 SGHAT and CDR2 FQNNGV. The CDR3 totals 15 residues. The DNA of the CDR3 is TGTGCCAGCAGCTCGACAGGGGGCTTCCTATATGGCTACACCTTC. Translation: CASSSTGGFLYGYTF.

This rearrangement joins TRBV7-9 to TRBJ2-3; D uncertain. The length of the CDR3 is 16 residues. Deletions cut 0 bases from V and 5 bases from J, with 15 bases between. Germline assignment: CDR1 SEHNR and CDR2 FQNEAQ (reference sequence). The CDR3 nucleotides read TGTGCCAGCAGCTTAGCAGTGCCAGGAAGGGAAGATACGCAGTATTTT. It yields the protein CASSLAVPGREDTQYF.

A word on this clone: Other DNA sequences from this sample encode an identical CDR3 as well. The chain's CDR3 is CASSLGQGNYGYTF. The DNA of the CDR3 is TGCGCCAGCAGCTTGGGACAGGGGAACTATGGCTACACCTTC. The V and J genes are TRBV5-1 and TRBJ1-2, with 8 bases lining up with TRBD1. Germline-derived CDR1 and CDR2 are SGHRS and YFSETQ. V lost 0 bases to trimming and J lost 2 bases; unmatched junction nucleotides: 0. The CDR3 has 14 residues.

The gene calls are TRBV27 and TRBJ2-7, with 9 bases aligning to TRBD1. Germline V gene lookup returns CDR1 MNHEY and CDR2 SMNVEV (reference sequence). Trimming took 5 bases from V and 7 from J; bases not matched to a gene: 15. This CDR3 has 16 amino acids. Here the CDR3 reads CASSQDGGQGSSEQYF. The CDR3 region has the DNA TGTGCCAGCAGTCAGGACGGCGGACAGGGGAGTTCTGAGCAGTACTTC.

The rearrangement uses TRBV28 and TRBJ1-3; no reliable D call. Germline values: CDR1 MDHEN, CDR2 SYDVKM. The CDR3 contains 16 residues. V was pared by 5 bases and J by 7 bases, with 21 bases between. The CDR3 loop is CASSLPGLVDRNTIYF. CDR3 coding DNA: TGTGCCAGCAGTCTCCCGGGTCTTGTCGACCGGAACACCATATATTTT.

A note on this clone: This specimen includes other DNA sequences encoding the same CDR3. J is TRBJ1-2 and V is TRBV19; D unresolved. The CDR3 is 13 amino acids. Germline CDR1 and CDR2: LNHDA and SQIVND (reference sequence). The V gene lost 3 bases and the J gene lost 2 bases, with 7 bases spanning the gap. The CDR3 is CASSITGNYGYTF. As DNA, the CDR3 is TGTGCCAGTAGTATTACTGGGAACTATGGCTACACCTTC.

This chain uses TRBV7-3 with TRBJ2-1; TRBD1 matches at 9 bases. In germline, CDR1 is SGHTA, CDR2 FQGTGA. J lost 7 bases, V lost 5 bases, and 3 bases had no gene match. This CDR3 contains 13 residues. The CDR3 reads CASSRDRVNEQFF. CDR3 coding DNA: TGTGCCAGCAGCAGGGACAGGGTAAATGAGCAGTTCTTC.

This clone was found a few times. This chain joins TRBV7-9 and TRBJ2-3; the D is unclear. Germline assignment: CDR1 SEHNR and CDR2 FQNEAQ (reference sequence). The CDR3 is 15 amino acids. V was pared by 6 bases and J by 5 bases, with 18 bases between. This CDR3 reads CASSSGDSLVDTQYF. DNA for the CDR3: TGTGCCAGCAGTTCAGGCGATTCTCTCGTAGATACGCAGTATTTT.

This chain links TRBV6-5 with TRBJ1-1, with a weak D call TRBD1 (6 bases). This CDR3 has 10 residues. Germline CDR1 and CDR2: MNHEY and SVGAGI. V lost 10 bases to trimming and J lost 8 bases, with 11 bases between them. The CDR3 DNA reads as TGTGCCACCAACAGGGTGGAAGCTTTCTTT. Protein product: CATNRVEAFF.

This chain connects TRBV10-3 to TRBJ2-2, with D unclear. The CDR3 is 12 amino acids. V lost 9 bases to trimming and J lost 6 bases, with 11 bases between them. Per the germline V gene, CDR1 is ENHRY and CDR2 is SYGVKD. CDR3 amino acids: CAICDSPGELFF. Here the CDR3 DNA reads TGTGCCATTTGCGACTCTCCCGGGGAGCTGTTTTTT.

This chain links TRBV2 with TRBJ1-4; D is uncertain. Trimming removed 3 bases at V and 5 bases at J, with 4 bases between. The CDR3 contains 12 residues. Germline V gene sequence: CDR1 SNHLY, CDR2 FYNNEI. The DNA for the CDR3 is TGTGCCAGCAGTGACCAAAATGAAAAACTGTTTTTT. It encodes CASSDQNEKLFF. Variable domain in full (rest from reference TRBV2 and TRBJ1-4): EPEVTQTPSHQVTQMGQEVILRCVPISNHLYFYWYRQILGQKVEFLVSFYNNEISEKSEIFDDQFSVERPDGSNFTLKIRSTKLEDSAMYFCASSDQNEKLFFGSGTQLSVL.

A note on this clone: The sample holds other DNA sequences that translate to the same CDR3. This rearrangement joins TRBV5-1 to TRBJ2-1; D perhaps matches TRBD1 (6 bases). This CDR3 comprises 15 residues. Germline-derived CDR1 and CDR2 are SGHRS and YFSETQ. V was cut by 3 bases and J by 0 bases, with 10 bases left in between. As DNA, the CDR3 is TGCGCCAGCAGCTCGGACAGTCACTCCTACAATGAGCAGTTCTTC. It translates to CASSSDSHSYNEQFF.

The chain joins TRBV27 to TRBJ2-7, with D possibly being TRBD2 (5 bases). The CDR3 length is 17 residues. Trimming stripped 3 bases from V and 0 bases from J, with 18 bases between. In germline, CDR1 is MNHEY, CDR2 SMNVEV (reference sequence). The CDR3 region has the DNA TGTGCCAGCAGTTTTAGGGTGCGAGGCGGGTTCTCCTACGAGCAGTACTTC. This sequence encodes CASSFRVRGGFSYEQYF.

This clone was observed many times. The CDR3 region is CASRKGTSGDGELFF. CDR3 DNA: TGTGCCAGCCGCAAGGGGACGAGCGGGGACGGGGAGCTGTTTTTT. The V and J genes are TRBV7-3 and TRBJ2-2; 7 bases fit TRBD2. The CDR3 totals 15 residues. CDR1 and CDR2 (germline): SGHTA, FQGTGA. The J segment lost 7 bases and the V segment lost 8 bases, leaving 13 bases of the junction unmatched.

The chain uses TRBV6-8 and TRBJ2-1, with 12 bases matching TRBD2. Germline values: CDR1 MNHGY, CDR2 SAAAGT. The CDR3 runs 14 residues. V dropped 8 bases and J dropped 7; count of bases not matched to a gene: 6. CDR3 sequence reads: CASRTSGIGNEQFF. The CDR3 DNA reads TGTGCCAGCCGGACTAGCGGGATTGGTAATGAGCAGTTCTTC.

The DNA of the CDR3 is TGTGCCAGCACCGAGGGGCGTTGGGGAAAAATCTACAATGAGCAGTTCTTC. The encoded protein is CASTEGRWGKIYNEQFF. The genes are TRBV28 and TRBJ2-1; D possibly uses TRBD1 or TRBD2 (5 bases each). Germline CDR1 MDHEN, CDR2 SYDVKM. The CDR3 loop spans 17 amino acids. V lost 7 bases to trimming and J lost 3 bases, with 22 bases between them.

The CDR3 loop is CAIKSGTSEAYEQYF. The CDR3 DNA follows: TGTGCCATCAAGTCCGGGACTAGCGAGGCCTACGAGCAGTACTTC. This rearrangement joins TRBV10-3 to TRBJ2-7; 10 nucleotides match TRBD2. In germline, CDR1 is ENHRY, CDR2 SYGVKD. Trimming at V came to 7 bases and at J to 2 bases, leaving 8 bases not matched to a gene. This CDR3 has 15 amino acids.

This chain connects TRBV19 to TRBJ2-4, with D perhaps matching TRBD2 (5 bases). The CDR3 sequence is 15 residues long. The V gene lost 0 bases and the J gene lost 6 bases, with 12 bases spanning the gap. CDR1 and CDR2 (germline): LNHDA, SQIVND (reference sequence). Here the CDR3 DNA reads TGTGCCAGTAGTATAGAGGCGGGCCGGAGAAACATTCAGTACTTC. As protein: CASSIEAGRRNIQYF.

This clone was recorded only once. The chain links TRBV28 to TRBJ2-1; 10 bases map to TRBD2. The V gene's germline CDR1 is MDHEN and CDR2 SYDVKM. The CDR3 runs to 16 residues. J was trimmed by 4 bases and V by 6 bases; bases with no gene match: 9. CDR3 residues: CASSRAIAGGYNEQFF. The CDR3 nucleotides read TGTGCCAGCAGCCGAGCGATAGCGGGAGGTTACAATGAGCAGTTCTTC. The full variable domain, rest sourced from reference TRBV28 and TRBJ2-1, is DVKVTQSSRYLVKRTGEKVFLECVQDMDHENMFWYRQDPGLGLRLIYFSYDVKMKEKGDIPEGYSVSREKKERFSLILESASTNQTSMYLCASSRAIAGGYNEQFFGPGTRLTVL.

The V and J genes are TRBV27 and TRBJ2-1; the match to TRBD2 covers 10 bases. Germline V CDR1 and CDR2: MNHEY, SMNVEV (reference sequence). V lost 5 bases and J lost 7; bases outside the gene matches: 11. The CDR3 runs to 16 residues. The DNA for the CDR3 is TGTGCCAGCAGTCGAGAGTCGGGACTAGCGCGAAATGAGCAGTTCTTC. Amino acids: CASSRESGLARNEQFF.

The J gene is TRBJ2-4, the V gene TRBV15; TRBD2 matches at 7 bases. The CDR3 has 16 amino acids. The V gene end was trimmed by 0 bases and the J gene end by 1 base; junction bases not matched to a gene: 3. Germline V gives CDR1 LNHNV, CDR2 YYDKDF (reference sequence). CDR3 DNA: TGTGCCACCAGCAGAGACGCGGGAGAGGCCAAAAACATTCAGTACTTC. Translating gives CATSRDAGEAKNIQYF.

The chain carries TRBV29-1 and TRBJ2-7; possible D gene TRBD1, 7 bases. The V gene lost 6 bases and the J gene lost 3 bases, with 15 bases spanning the gap. The CDR3 totals 13 residues. Per the germline V gene, CDR1 is SQVTM and CDR2 is ANQGSEA. CDR3 amino acids: CSVGGQSLYEQYF. The CDR3 DNA follows: TGCAGCGTCGGGGGACAGTCCCTCTACGAGCAGTACTTC.

The rearrangement uses TRBV7-2 and TRBJ2-1; TRBD1 or TRBD2 may be the D gene (6 bases each). CDR1 and CDR2 (germline): SGHTA, FQGNSA. There are 13 residues in the CDR3. V shed 5 bases and J shed 7 bases, with 12 bases lying between them. CDR3 protein: CASSRRGPNEQFF. The CDR3 DNA follows: TGTGCCAGCAGCCGCCGGGGGCCGAATGAGCAGTTCTTC.

The chain recombines TRBV30 with TRBJ2-1; possible D gene TRBD2, 5 bases. The CDR3 totals 16 residues. Per germline, CDR1 GTSNPN and CDR2 SVGIG (reference sequence). Trimming removed 5 bases from V and 3 bases from J, with 20 bases in between. The CDR3, as DNA: TGTGCCTGGGACCCTAAGGAAGAGCGGATCTACAATGAGCAGTTCTTC. Translated: CAWDPKEERIYNEQFF.

V and J are TRBV7-6 and TRBJ1-5; D perhaps matches TRBD1 (6 bases). V was trimmed by 5 bases and J by 6 bases, leaving 11 bases between them. Germline CDR1 is SGHVS and CDR2 is FNYEAQ. This CDR3 region has 13 residues. CDR3 protein: CASSTGSLQPQHF. CDR3 coding DNA: TGTGCCAGCAGCACAGGGTCGCTTCAGCCCCAGCATTTT.

A remark on this clone: This sample also contains other DNA sequences that code for the same CDR3. The chain carries TRBV7-9 and TRBJ2-7, with a tentative D call TRBD2 (5 bases). There are 14 residues in the CDR3. With 5 bases removed from V and 0 bases from J, the gap between germline ends came to 11 bases. Germline assignment: CDR1 SEHNR and CDR2 FQNEAQ (reference sequence). CDR3: CASSPSGSSYEQYF. For the CDR3, the DNA is TGTGCCAGCAGCCCTTCGGGGAGCTCCTACGAGCAGTACTTC.